These T cell receptor beta chains were read from a single sample in a study of cytomegalovirus exposure and HLA in healthy donors. The data were produced by immunoSEQ multiplex PCR, yet TCRdb's version contains in-frame clones alone and is incomplete. This sample has about 120,000 clones, with about 83% found just once. Sequenced sample: PBMCs. The receptors originated from a woman between 35 and 50 years old in good health and CMV-seropositive. CDR3s include the opening cysteine and the closing phenylalanine or tryptophan. The D gene is left open where the match is weak. Only some rows state a clone size, as once, few, many or a class for expanded clones.

size	D	V	J	DNA	CDR3
NA	NA	TRBV15	TRBJ2-5	TGTGCCACCAGCAGAGATCCGGGGGTCCAAGAGACCCAGTACTTC	CATSRDPGVQETQYF
NA	NA	TRBV6-5	TRBJ1-2	TGTGCCAGCAGTTACTCGGCGCAGGGTCGCGGCTACACCTTC	CASSYSAQGRGYTF
NA	NA	TRBV7-9	TRBJ1-1	TGTGCCAGCAGCTTAACAGTGAACACTGAAGCTTTCTTT	CASSLTVNTEAFF
NA	NA	TRBV10-1	TRBJ1-2	TGCGCCAGCAGTGAGTCGGCAACAGGTTCAGGTGGCTACACCTTC	CASSESATGSGGYTF
once	TRBD1	TRBV19	TRBJ1-2	TGTGCCAGTAGTTCCCGGGACAGGGGAGTCTATGGCTACACCTTC	CASSSRDRGVYGYTF
NA	TRBD2	TRBV27	TRBJ2-5	TGTGCCAGCAGCCGAGCGGGGGGGGTACAAGAGACCCAGTACTTC	CASSRAGGVQETQYF
NA	NA	TRBV4-1	TRBJ2-2	TGCGCCAGCAGCCCGGACAGATCGAACACCGGGGAGCTGTTTTTT	CASSPDRSNTGELFF
NA	NA	TRBV2	TRBJ1-1	TGTGCCAGCAGAGAGCTGGCTGAAGCTTTCTTT	CASRELAEAFF
NA	NA	TRBV9	TRBJ1-2	TGTGCCAGCAGCGTAGACCACAGGGAGAAAGTCTATGGCTACACCTTC	CASSVDHREKVYGYTF
NA	NA	TRBV28	TRBJ1-4	TGTGCCAGCAGTTTACCCCGTTTGAGGGAAAAACTGTTTTTT	CASSLPRLREKLFF
NA	TRBD2	TRBV29-1	TRBJ2-1	TGCAGCGTTGAAAAGCGGGAGTCCCTCTACAATGAGCAGTTCTTC	CSVEKRESLYNEQFF
NA	NA	TRBV23-1	TRBJ1-4	TGCGCCAGCAGTCAATCGAGGCAGGGCCTTGAAAAACTGTTTTTT	CASSQSRQGLEKLFF
NA	NA	TRBV7-2	TRBJ2-7	TGTGCCAGCAGCTTACGCCGCGGGACCCGCGAGCAGTACTTC	CASSLRRGTREQYF
NA	NA	TRBV19	TRBJ1-2	TGTGCCAGCCAATCCCGGGGGGCCTATGGCTACACCTTC	CASQSRGAYGYTF
NA	NA	TRBV21-1	TRBJ2-1	TGTGCCAGCAGCAAGATTCAACGTAGTGAGCAGTTCTTC	CASSKIQRSEQFF
NA	NA	TRBV4-1	TRBJ1-3	TGCGCCAGCAGCCAAGATAGGACAGCCTCTGGAAACACCATATATTTT	CASSQDRTASGNTIYF
NA	NA	TRBV27	TRBJ2-7	TGTGCCAGCAGTCCGGCGGAATCCTACGAGCAGTACTTC	CASSPAESYEQYF
NA	TRBD1	TRBV19	TRBJ1-1	TGTGCCAGTATGGTCCAGGGGGCAAACACTGAAGCTTTCTTT	CASMVQGANTEAFF
NA	NA	TRBV5-6	TRBJ2-2	TGTGCCAGCAGCTTGGGTATGAACACCGGGGAGCTGTTTTTT	CASSLGMNTGELFF
NA	TRBD2	TRBV18	TRBJ2-1	TGTGCCAGCTCACCAGGGACTAGCGGGGGCAATGAGCAGTTCTTC	CASSPGTSGGNEQFF
NA	TRBD1	TRBV5-1	TRBJ1-4	TGCGCCAGCAGTCTAGGGGACAGGACTAATGAAAAACTGTTTTTT	CASSLGDRTNEKLFF
NA	TRBD2	TRBV4-1	TRBJ2-7	TGCGCCAGCAGCCAAGATGGGTCTAGCGGGACCTACGAGCAGTACTTC	CASSQDGSSGTYEQYF
NA	NA	TRBV7-9	TRBJ2-3	TGTGCCAGCAGCTTAGCTAGCGGATACACAGATACGCAGTATTTT	CASSLASGYTDTQYF
NA	TRBD1	TRBV6-5	TRBJ1-2	TGTGCCAGCAACGGGAGACAGGGGCTCGGCTACACCTTC	CASNGRQGLGYTF
NA	NA	TRBV7-9	TRBJ2-3	TGTGCCAGCAGCTGGCACCGACGGACGGGATGGGCAGATACGCAGTATTTT	CASSWHRRTGWADTQYF
NA	NA	TRBV5-1	TRBJ2-3	TGCGCCAGCAGCACAGCCGGGACACCGATTTCTAGCACAGATACGCAGTATTTT	CASSTAGTPISSTDTQYF
NA	NA	TRBV27	TRBJ1-1	TGTGCCAGCCGTTGGACTATCCAGAAGAACACTGAAGCTTTCTTT	CASRWTIQKNTEAFF